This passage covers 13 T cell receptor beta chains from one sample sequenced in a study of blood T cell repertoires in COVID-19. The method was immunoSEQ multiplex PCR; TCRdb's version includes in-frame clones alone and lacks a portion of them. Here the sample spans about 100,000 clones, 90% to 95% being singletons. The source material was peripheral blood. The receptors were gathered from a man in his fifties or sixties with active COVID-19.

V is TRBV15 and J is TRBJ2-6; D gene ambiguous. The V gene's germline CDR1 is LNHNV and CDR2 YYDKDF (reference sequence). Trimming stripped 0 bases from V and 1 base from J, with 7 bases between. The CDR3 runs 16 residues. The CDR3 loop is CATSRDFRSGANVLTF. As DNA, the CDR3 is TGTGCCACCAGCAGAGATTTTCGGTCTGGGGCCAACGTCCTGACTTTC.

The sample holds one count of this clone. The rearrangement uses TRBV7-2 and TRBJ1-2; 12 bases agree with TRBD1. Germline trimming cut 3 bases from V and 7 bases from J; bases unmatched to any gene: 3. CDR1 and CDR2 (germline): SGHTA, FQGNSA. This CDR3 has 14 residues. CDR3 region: CASSLGQGAGGYTF. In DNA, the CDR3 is TGTGCCAGCAGCTTGGGACAGGGGGCTGGTGGCTACACCTTC. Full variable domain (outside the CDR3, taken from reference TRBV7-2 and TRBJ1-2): GAGVSQSPSNKVTEKGKDVELRCDPISGHTALYWYRQSLGQGLEFLIYFQGNSAPDKSGLPSDRFSAERTGGSVSTLTIQRTQQEDSAVYLCASSLGQGAGGYTFGSGTRLTVV.

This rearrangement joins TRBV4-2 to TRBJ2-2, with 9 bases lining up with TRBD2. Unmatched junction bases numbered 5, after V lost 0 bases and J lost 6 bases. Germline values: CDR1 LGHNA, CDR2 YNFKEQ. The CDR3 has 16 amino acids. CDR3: CASSQDWGLAPGELFF. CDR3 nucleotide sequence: TGTGCCAGCAGCCAAGATTGGGGACTAGCCCCCGGGGAGCTGTTTTTT.

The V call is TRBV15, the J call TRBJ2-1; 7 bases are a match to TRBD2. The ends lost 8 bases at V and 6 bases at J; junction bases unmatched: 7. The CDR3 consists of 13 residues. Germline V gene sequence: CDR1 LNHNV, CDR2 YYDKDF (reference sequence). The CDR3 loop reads CATSLLARNEQFF. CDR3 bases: TGTGCCACCTCGTTACTAGCGCGCAATGAGCAGTTCTTC. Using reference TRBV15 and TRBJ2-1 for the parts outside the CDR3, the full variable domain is DAMVIQNPRYQVTQFGKPVTLSCSQTLNHNVMYWYQQKSSQAPKLLFHYYDKDFNNEADTPDNFQSRRPNTSFCFLDIRSPGLGDTAMYLCATSLLARNEQFFGPGTRLTVL.

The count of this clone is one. CDR3 nucleotides: TGTGCCAGTAGTACGACCGGGACAGGGCGGAACACCATATATTTT. Translated, it gives CASSTTGTGRNTIYF. The chain employs TRBV19 and TRBJ1-3, with TRBD1 matching over 9 bases. The germline gives CDR1 LNHDA, CDR2 SQIVND (reference sequence). This CDR3 is built from 15 residues. With V trimmed by 4 bases and J by 7 bases, 8 bases remained unmatched.

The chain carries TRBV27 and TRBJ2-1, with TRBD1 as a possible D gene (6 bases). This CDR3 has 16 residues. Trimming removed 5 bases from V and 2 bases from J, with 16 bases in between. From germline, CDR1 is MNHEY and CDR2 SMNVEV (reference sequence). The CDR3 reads CASSPRQDLAYNEQFF. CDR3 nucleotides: TGTGCCAGCAGTCCCAGACAGGACTTGGCCTACAATGAGCAGTTCTTC.

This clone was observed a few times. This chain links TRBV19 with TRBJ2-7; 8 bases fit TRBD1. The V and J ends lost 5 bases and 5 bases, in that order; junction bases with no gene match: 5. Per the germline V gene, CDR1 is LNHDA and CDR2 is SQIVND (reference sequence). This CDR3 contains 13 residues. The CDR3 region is CASSAGTGDEQYF. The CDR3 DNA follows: TGTGCCAGTAGTGCCGGGACAGGCGACGAGCAGTACTTC.

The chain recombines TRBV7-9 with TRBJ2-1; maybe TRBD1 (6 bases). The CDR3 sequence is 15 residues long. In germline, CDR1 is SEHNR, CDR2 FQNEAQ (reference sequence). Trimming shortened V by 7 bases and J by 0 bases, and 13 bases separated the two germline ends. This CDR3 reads CASTPDRLSYNEQFF. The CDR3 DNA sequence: TGTGCCAGCACACCTGACAGGCTCTCCTACAATGAGCAGTTCTTC.

CDR3 sequence reads: CASSPNLGPGLFF. Here the CDR3 DNA reads TGTGCCAGCAGTCCCAACTTGGGCCCTGGGCTGTTTTTT. This rearrangement joins TRBV28 to TRBJ1-4; D unresolved. This CDR3 is 13 amino acids long. The germline V gene has CDR1 MDHEN and CDR2 SYDVKM. The V end lost 5 bases, the J end lost 14 bases, and 18 bases lay between the germline ends.

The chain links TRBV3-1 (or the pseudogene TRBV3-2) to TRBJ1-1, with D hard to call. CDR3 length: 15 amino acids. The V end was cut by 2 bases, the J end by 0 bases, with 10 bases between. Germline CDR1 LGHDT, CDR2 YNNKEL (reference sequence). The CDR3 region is CASSQRGIVNTEAFF. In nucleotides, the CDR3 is TGTGCCAGCAGCCAACGGGGAATCGTGAACACTGAAGCTTTCTTT.

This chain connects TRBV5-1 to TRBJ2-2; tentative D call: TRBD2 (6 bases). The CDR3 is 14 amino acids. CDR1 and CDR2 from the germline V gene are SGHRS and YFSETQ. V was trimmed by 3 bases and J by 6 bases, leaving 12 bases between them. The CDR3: CASSSGSGAGELFF. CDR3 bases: TGCGCCAGCAGCTCAGGGTCGGGGGCCGGGGAGCTGTTTTTT. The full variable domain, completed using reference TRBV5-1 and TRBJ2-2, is KAGVTQTPRYLIKTRGQQVTLSCSPISGHRSVSWYQQTPGQGLQFLFEYFSETQRNKGNFPGRFSGRQFSNSRSEMNVSTLELGDSALYLCASSSGSGAGELFFGEGSRLTVL.

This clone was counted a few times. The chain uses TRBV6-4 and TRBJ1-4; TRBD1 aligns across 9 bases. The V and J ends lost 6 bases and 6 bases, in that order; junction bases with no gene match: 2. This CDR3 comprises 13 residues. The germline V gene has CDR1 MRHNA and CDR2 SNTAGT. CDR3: CASSRDRDEKLFF. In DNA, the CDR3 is TGTGCCAGCAGCCGGGACAGGGATGAAAAACTGTTTTTT.

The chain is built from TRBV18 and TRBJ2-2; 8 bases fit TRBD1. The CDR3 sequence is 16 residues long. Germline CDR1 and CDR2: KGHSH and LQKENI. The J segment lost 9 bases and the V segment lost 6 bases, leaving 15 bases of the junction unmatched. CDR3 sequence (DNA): TGTGCCAGCTCGCCAATACAGGGGGACCCGGACCGGGAGCTGTTTTTT. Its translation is CASSPIQGDPDRELFF.